This is a list of T cell receptor beta chains from one sample in a study of response to subunit inactivated influenza vaccine. TCRdb re-called the RT-PCR reads through MiXCR, storing one row per CDR3 protein. The sample yields 500,000 to 550,000 distinct CDR3 sequences, 20% to 25% seen once. These records were also assigned to another study, of T cells expressing NK-cell markers.

The sequencing used CD4+ T cells sorted from PBMCs, collected 12 days after vaccination. The receptors shown here come from a man aged 50 or older who received an inactivated influenza vaccine. Each CDR3 is given with its conserved first and last residue. A D gene is named only where the DNA matches it firmly. Not all rows give a size; the values are once, few, many and, for expanded clones, a class.

NA,TRBV20-1,NA,TRBJ2-2,CSARGGAGDGTGELFF,TGCAGTGCTAGAGGGGGGGCGGGAGACGGGACCGGGGAGCTGTTTTTT
few,TRBV12-3/TRBV12-4,NA,TRBJ1-5,CASSPQGLEQPQHF,TGTGCCAGCAGCCCTCAGGGTCTTGAGCAGCCCCAGCATTTT
few,TRBV4-2,NA,TRBJ2-3,CASSQGPTDAGNTQYF,TGTGCCAGCAGCCAAGGTCCTACAGACGCAGGGAATACGCAGTATTTT
NA,TRBV20-1,NA,TRBJ2-2,CSARDGGRSTGELFF,TGCAGTGCTAGAGACGGGGGCCGAAGCACCGGGGAGCTGTTTTTT
many,TRBV21-1,NA,TRBJ2-7,CASSTRTGSYEQYF,TGTGCCAGCAGCACCAGGACAGGATCCTACGAGCAGTACTTC
NA,TRBV2,TRBD1,TRBJ2-7,CASTETQGEISYEQYF,TGTGCCAGCACCGAAACGCAGGGGGAGATCTCCTACGAGCAGTACTTC
NA,TRBV12-3/TRBV12-4,NA,TRBJ2-5,CASSLRLRRETQYF,TGTGCCAGCAGTTTAAGGTTGAGGCGGGAGACCCAGTACTTC
NA,TRBV19,NA,TRBJ1-5,CASSISDSTYNQPQHF,TGTGCCAGTAGCATCTCAGACAGTACTTACAATCAGCCCCAGCATTTT
NA,TRBV10-3,NA,TRBJ2-3,CAISGSGGISTDTQYF,TGTGCCATCAGTGGGTCTGGAGGGATAAGCACAGATACGCAGTATTTT
NA,TRBV7-9,NA,TRBJ1-4,CASSLYREWNEKLFF,TGTGCCAGCAGCCTCTACAGGGAGTGGAATGAAAAACTGTTTTTT
few,TRBV2,NA,TRBJ2-7,CASSEQGANEQYF,TGTGCCAGCAGTGAACAAGGGGCCAACGAGCAGTACTTC
few,TRBV4-2,TRBD2,TRBJ2-7,CASSQDSRGVPYEQYF,TGTGCCAGCAGCCAAGATAGTCGGGGGGTACCCTACGAGCAGTACTTC
NA,TRBV6-5,TRBD1,TRBJ2-5,CASSYETGVGETQYF,TGTGCCAGCAGTTACGAGACAGGGGTGGGGGAGACCCAGTACTTC
NA,TRBV7-3,TRBD2,TRBJ2-5,CASSQTGTRSKETQYF,TGTGCCAGCAGCCAGACCGGGACTAGGTCTAAAGAGACCCAGTACTTC
few,TRBV7-2,NA,TRBJ1-1,CASSFSGDTEAFF,TGTGCCAGCAGCTTTTCAGGGGACACTGAAGCTTTCTTT
many,TRBV12-3/TRBV12-4,TRBD2,TRBJ2-7,CASSPSGRGGEQYF,TGTGCCAGCAGCCCTAGCGGGAGGGGTGGCGAGCAGTACTTC
NA,TRBV7-9,NA,TRBJ1-6,CASSPTAASGNSPLHF,TGTGCCAGCAGCCCCACGGCAGCGAGCGGGAATTCACCCCTCCACTTT
NA,TRBV6-1,NA,TRBJ2-2,CASGTDRRNTGELFF,TGTGCCAGCGGTACGGACAGACGTAACACCGGGGAGCTGTTTTTT
few,TRBV20-1,NA,TRBJ1-6,CSARSDRNNSPLHF,TGCAGTGCTAGAAGTGACAGAAATAATTCACCCCTCCACTTT
many,TRBV5-1,NA,TRBJ2-5,CASSRGLEGETQYF,TGCGCCAGCAGCCGAGGGTTGGAGGGGGAGACCCAGTACTTC
NA,TRBV6-2/TRBV6-3,TRBD1,TRBJ2-7,CASSRQGWNEQYF,TGTGCCAGCAGTCGACAGGGTTGGAACGAGCAGTACTTC
NA,TRBV6-5,NA,TRBJ1-2,CASSYGTATYGYTF,TGTGCCAGCAGTTACGGGACTGCCACTTATGGCTACACCTTC
NA,TRBV4-2,NA,TRBJ1-2,CASSQDSDGRTGYTF,TGTGCCAGCAGCCAAGATTCGGACGGGAGAACGGGCTACACCTTC
NA,TRBV20-1,NA,TRBJ2-2,CSARDARTNTGELFF,TGCAGTGCTAGAGATGCCCGAACGAACACCGGGGAGCTGTTTTTT